This TCR beta chain was found in a study of T cell repertoires in cytomegalovirus infection. Across the whole study: Both CMV infection and a matching HLA type were indicated by public TCR beta signatures.

TCRdb processed the reads anew with MiXCR; each CDR3 protein has one entry. The table has under 300,000 distinct CDR3 sequences, 9% to 15% seen once; the top ten hold roughly 1.7%. The CDR3 is made up of 15 amino acids. Germline V gives CDR1 SGHAT, CDR2 FQDESV (reference sequence). V was clipped by 5 bases and J by 4 bases; unmatched bases: 7. This clonotype was seen ten or more times. The clonotype originates from a human donor in good health (CMV status not recorded). Some clones in this sample may be carry-over from other donors' samples. The sequenced sample consisted of PBMCs. The rearrangement uses TRBV11-1 and TRBJ2-1, with 8 bases fitting TRBD2. DNA for the CDR3: TGTGCCAGCAGCCAAGCGGGGGCCGGTTACAATGAGCAGTTCTTC. It codes for CASSQAGAGYNEQFF.